Presented here are 29 T cell receptor beta chains from one specimen sequenced in a study of cytotoxic CD8 clonotypes in ibrutinib-treated CLL. Assay used: immunoSEQ multiplex PCR; TCRdb lists only in-frame clones, some missing. The data contain roughly 170,000 clones, approximately 80% of them singletons. Source: PBMCs, taken after 24 months of ibrutinib treatment. The receptor source for this set is a human donor with chronic lymphocytic leukemia.

This chain links TRBV27 with TRBJ2-1, with 13 bases that match TRBD2. Germline V gives CDR1 MNHEY, CDR2 SMNVEV (reference sequence). The CDR3 loop spans 15 amino acids. V dropped 2 bases and J dropped 6; count of bases not matched to a gene: 1. For the CDR3, the DNA is TGTGCCAGCAGTTTAGGGACTAGCGGGGTCAATGAGCAGTTCTTC. This sequence encodes CASSLGTSGVNEQFF.

The genes are TRBV5-6 and TRBJ1-2, with a weak D call TRBD1 (5 bases). The CDR3 loop spans 15 amino acids. Germline CDR1 SGHDT, CDR2 YYEEEE. V was trimmed by 5 bases and J by 5 bases, leaving 19 bases between them. The CDR3 region is CASRQAVGRGYGYTF. In nucleotides, the CDR3 is TGTGCCAGCAGACAGGCCGTCGGACGGGGTTATGGCTACACCTTC.

Notes on this clone: One junction end disagrees with the germline gene, perhaps due to a read error. This chain connects TRBV7-3 to TRBJ1-4; 9 nucleotides match TRBD1. Per the germline V gene, CDR1 is SGHTA and CDR2 is FQGTGA. CDR3 length: 15 amino acids. In DNA form, the CDR3 reads TGTGCCAGCAGTTTAAGCGGGACAGGGATTGAAAAACTGTTTTTT. It yields the protein CASSLSGTGIEKLFF.

The genes are TRBV10-2 and TRBJ1-1, with D perhaps matching TRBD1 (5 bases). Per the germline V gene, CDR1 is WSHSY and CDR2 is SAAADI. V shed 7 bases and J shed 2 bases, with 11 bases lying between them. The CDR3 runs to 13 residues. The CDR3 region is CASMGTANTEAFF. The CDR3, as DNA: TGCGCCAGCATGGGGACGGCTAACACTGAAGCTTTCTTT.

The chain recombines TRBV5-8 with TRBJ1-6, with D possibly matching TRBD1 (5 bases). CDR1 and CDR2 (germline): SGHTS, YDEGEE. Trimming pared 2 bases from V and 8 bases from J, leaving 14 bases between. This CDR3 is 15 amino acids long. The CDR3 region is CASSLGKGRDSPLHF. The CDR3, as DNA: TGTGCCAGCAGCTTAGGCAAGGGCAGGGATTCACCCCTCCACTTT. Drawing the rest from reference TRBV5-8 and TRBJ1-6, the complete variable domain is EAGVTQSPTHLIKTRGQQATLRCSPISGHTSVYWYQQALGLGLQFLLWYDEGEERNRGNFPPRFSGRQFPNYSSELNVNALELEDSALYLCASSLGKGRDSPLHFGNGTRLTVT.

The J gene is TRBJ2-1, the V gene TRBV9, with D perhaps TRBD1 or TRBD2 (5 bases each). This CDR3 comprises 16 residues. The germline gives CDR1 SGDLS, CDR2 YYNGEE. Trimming shortened V by 4 bases and J by 7 bases, and 21 bases separated the two germline ends. DNA of the CDR3: TGTGCCAGCAGCCCCCTCCCCGGAGCGGCAGGGAATGAGCAGTTCTTC. Protein sequence: CASSPLPGAAGNEQFF.

V usage is TRBV29-1 and J usage is TRBJ2-7; 10 bases fit TRBD2. Germline CDR1 reads SQVTM; CDR2 reads ANQGSEA. The CDR3 is made up of 17 amino acids. J was trimmed by 5 bases and V by 6 bases; bases with no gene match: 19. CDR3 nucleotide sequence: TGCAGCGTGAACACAATGTTTTCTAGCGGGAGCGTCAACGAGCAGTACTTC. Encoded protein: CSVNTMFSSGSVNEQYF.

This clone occurred once. This chain connects TRBV4-3 to TRBJ2-5; weak D call: TRBD2 (6 bases). The CDR3 spans 16 residues. Trimming removed 0 bases from V and 5 bases from J, with 16 bases in between. Germline V gives CDR1 LGHNA, CDR2 YSLEER. DNA for the CDR3: TGCGCCAGCAGCCAAGATACCTGGGGCCGGGGGGAGACCCAGTACTTC. As protein: CASSQDTWGRGETQYF.

The chain employs TRBV18 and TRBJ1-2; D gene ambiguous. Between the trimmed V and J ends, which lost 1 base and 8 bases, there was a span of 14 bases. CDR3 length equals 14 residues. Germline lookup yields CDR1 KGHSH and CDR2 LQKENI. The CDR3 nucleotides are TGTGCCAGCTCACCACGAGGAGTAAATTGGGGCTACACCTTC. Protein product: CASSPRGVNWGYTF.

DNA for the CDR3: TGTGCCAGCAGCTATGACAGGGGGCGGGGGCAGCCCCAGCATTTT. This codes for CASSYDRGRGQPQHF. V and J are TRBV6-5 and TRBJ1-5; 10 positions match TRBD1. V shed 6 bases and J 7 bases; nucleotides not matched to a gene: 9. From germline, CDR1 is MNHEY and CDR2 SVGAGI. The CDR3 contains 15 residues.

As to this clone: The junction departs from germline at one end; a sequencing error may be responsible. The chain is built from TRBV5-4 and TRBJ2-5, with 8 bases that match TRBD2. In germline, CDR1 is SGHNT, CDR2 YYREEE (reference sequence). The CDR3 extends over 13 amino acids. The CDR3 region is CASSEGLAETQYF. The CDR3 DNA follows: TGCGCCAGCAGCGAAGGACTAGCCGAGACCCAGTACTTC.

Only a few counts were recorded for this clone. The V call is TRBV11-2, the J call TRBJ1-2; TRBD1 agrees at 8 bases. With V trimmed by 5 bases and J by 1 base, 12 bases remained unmatched. Germline lookup yields CDR1 SGHAT and CDR2 FQNNGV. There are 17 residues in the CDR3. The CDR3 DNA reads TGTGCCAGCAGCAGCAGGGGGACAGGCCTCTTTAACTATGGCTACACCTTC. It is translated as CASSSRGTGLFNYGYTF.

V is TRBV5-4 and J is TRBJ1-2, with D perhaps TRBD1 (5 bases). The CDR3 runs 13 residues. V was clipped by 4 bases and J by 8 bases, with 15 bases between them. The germline CDR1 and CDR2 sequences are SGHNT and YYREEE (reference sequence). For the CDR3, the DNA is TGTGCCAGCAGCAGCTCCCAGGGCGGGGGCTACACCTTC. It translates to CASSSSQGGGYTF.

This clone was recorded once. The junction shows a germline mismatch at one end, possibly a read error. Distinct nucleotide sequences in the sample also encode this CDR3. The chain joins TRBV7-6 to TRBJ2-7; 9 bases align to TRBD1. Germline V CDR1 and CDR2: SGHVS, FNYEAQ. The CDR3 spans 15 residues. The CDR3, as DNA: TGTGCCAGCAGCCTTACCGGGACAGGGCTCTACGAACAGTACTTC. It is translated as CASSLTGTGLYEQYF.

The chain is built from TRBV19 and TRBJ1-5; 8 positions match TRBD1. In germline, CDR1 is LNHDA, CDR2 SQIVND (reference sequence). The V segment lost 2 bases and the J segment 5 bases; nucleotides outside the gene matches: 8. There are 16 residues in the CDR3. The DNA for the CDR3 is TGTGCCAGTAGTATACCCCGGACAGGGAGGTATCAGCCCCAGCATTTT. This translates into CASSIPRTGRYQPQHF.

In its sample, this clone was seen a few times. The gene calls are TRBV6-1 and TRBJ1-2, with D possibly TRBD1 on 6 matching bases. The V gene lost 6 bases and the J gene lost 4 bases, with 18 bases spanning the gap. Germline V gives CDR1 MNHNS, CDR2 SASEGT. The CDR3 extends over 15 amino acids. CDR3 residues: CASSLTQGLGYGYTF. The CDR3 DNA reads as TGTGCCAGCAGCCTTACACAGGGTCTCGGCTATGGCTACACCTTC.

The gene calls are TRBV28 and TRBJ1-5; D possibly corresponds to TRBD1 (6 bases). Trimming stripped 8 bases from V and 4 bases from J, with 12 bases between. CDR3 length: 13 residues. Germline V gene lookup returns CDR1 MDHEN and CDR2 SYDVKM. The CDR3 spells CASRDIPNQPQHF. The CDR3 region has the DNA TGTGCCAGCCGGGACATACCAAATCAGCCCCAGCATTTT.

J is TRBJ1-1 and V is TRBV5-1; no firm D call. CDR1 is SGHRS, CDR2 YFSETQ, per germline. V was clipped by 0 bases and J by 2 bases, with 5 bases between them. This CDR3 has 13 amino acids. CDR3 residues: CASSLVPNTEAFF. DNA for the CDR3: TGCGCCAGCAGCTTGGTACCTAACACTGAAGCTTTCTTT.

This clone was observed a single time. The CDR3 sequence is CASSPRDTSYEQYF. CDR3 in DNA: TGCGCCAGCAGCCCCAGGGACACCTCCTACGAGCAGTACTTC. J is TRBJ2-7 and V is TRBV5-1, with a weak D call TRBD1 (6 bases). The V end lost 4 bases, the J end lost 0 bases, and 11 bases lay between the germline ends. The CDR3 is 14 residues long. Germline V gene lookup returns CDR1 SGHRS and CDR2 YFSETQ.

This clone was seen once. The chain combines TRBV28 with TRBJ1-4, with D possibly being TRBD1 (5 bases). In germline, CDR1 is MDHEN, CDR2 SYDVKM. This CDR3 is 14 amino acids long. The V gene lost 1 base and the J gene lost 2 bases, with 5 bases spanning the gap. CDR3 amino acids: CASSLSGTNEKLFF. CDR3 coding DNA: TGTGCCAGCAGTTTATCAGGGACTAATGAAAAACTGTTTTTT.

The chain uses TRBV11-2 and TRBJ1-2; D is unresolved. The germline CDR1 and CDR2 sequences are SGHAT and FQNNGV. With 2 bases removed from V and 5 bases from J, the gap between germline ends came to 12 bases. The CDR3 extends over 14 amino acids. The CDR3 region has the DNA TGTGCCAGCAGCTTACCCGAAAGGAGGTATGGCTACACCTTC. This codes for CASSLPERRYGYTF.

CDR3 region: CASSFRRQAAVSPLHF. CDR3 DNA sequence: TGTGCCAGCAGTTTCCGGAGACAGGCAGCAGTATCACCCCTCCACTTT. The rearrangement uses TRBV6-5 and TRBJ1-6; a weak D match, TRBD1 (6 bases). V lost 4 bases and J 10 bases, leaving 20 bases between the germline ends. CDR3 length: 16 residues. Germline V gene lookup returns CDR1 MNHEY and CDR2 SVGAGI.

The chain uses TRBV7-2 and TRBJ1-3, with 8 bases fitting TRBD1. The CDR3 loop spans 16 amino acids. Trimming cost V 5 bases and J 4 bases; bases outside gene matches: 10. Looked up from germline, CDR1 is SGHTA and CDR2 is FQGNSA. The CDR3 coding sequence is TGTGCCAGCAGCCTCTACAGGACAGGGCAAGGAAACACCATATATTTT. It translates to CASSLYRTGQGNTIYF.

The J gene is TRBJ2-6, the V gene TRBV19, with 10 bases lining up with TRBD1. CDR1 is LNHDA and CDR2 is SQIVND in the germline V gene (reference sequence). Trimming at V came to 10 bases and at J to 2 bases, leaving 8 bases not matched to a gene. This CDR3 is built from 16 residues. CDR3 DNA sequence: TGTGCCACGGGGGACAGGGGAAGTGCTGGGGCCAACGTCCTGACTTTC. Its translation is CATGDRGSAGANVLTF.

V is TRBV2 and J is TRBJ2-1, with unresolved D. The CDR3 contains 11 residues. Germline V gene sequence: CDR1 SNHLY, CDR2 FYNNEI. The germline V and J ends were trimmed by 3 bases and 9 bases, with 6 bases remaining between them. The CDR3 DNA reads TGTGCCAGCAGTGACTATCCTGAGCAGTTCTTC. Amino acid sequence: CASSDYPEQFF.

The chain has TRBV9 and TRBJ1-4; the match to TRBD1 covers 8 bases. The length of the CDR3 is 15 residues. Trimming removed 1 base from V and 5 bases from J; junction bases left unmatched: 4. Germline V CDR1 and CDR2: SGDLS, YYNGEE. The CDR3 loop is CASSVRTGTNEKLFF. CDR3 nucleotide sequence: TGTGCCAGCAGCGTAAGGACAGGGACCAATGAAAAACTGTTTTTT.

This clone has a handful of counts. This rearrangement joins TRBV28 to TRBJ1-4; D uncertain. CDR1 and CDR2 from the germline V gene are MDHEN and SYDVKM. The CDR3 is made up of 13 amino acids. V was cut by 10 bases and J by 4 bases, with 13 bases left in between. CDR3 residues: CATPDGFNEKLFF. The CDR3 DNA reads as TGTGCCACCCCAGACGGATTTAATGAAAAACTGTTTTTT.

The chain has TRBV28 and TRBJ1-3; D not certain. V was clipped by 6 bases and J by 4 bases, with 16 bases between them. The CDR3 runs 15 residues. The germline CDR1 and CDR2 sequences are MDHEN and SYDVKM. The CDR3 DNA sequence: TGTGCCAGCAGCCTGTTGAGAAGGGCCGGAAACACCATATATTTT. Translating it yields CASSLLRRAGNTIYF.

CDR3: CASSETTGGVQPQHF. The CDR3 DNA reads as TGTGCCAGCAGTGAAACGACAGGAGGAGTGCAGCCCCAGCATTTT. The V and J genes are TRBV2 and TRBJ1-5; tentatively, D is TRBD1 (6 bases). Germline CDR1 and CDR2: SNHLY and FYNNEI. The CDR3 has 15 amino acids. V lost 2 bases and J 7 bases, leaving 15 bases between the germline ends.